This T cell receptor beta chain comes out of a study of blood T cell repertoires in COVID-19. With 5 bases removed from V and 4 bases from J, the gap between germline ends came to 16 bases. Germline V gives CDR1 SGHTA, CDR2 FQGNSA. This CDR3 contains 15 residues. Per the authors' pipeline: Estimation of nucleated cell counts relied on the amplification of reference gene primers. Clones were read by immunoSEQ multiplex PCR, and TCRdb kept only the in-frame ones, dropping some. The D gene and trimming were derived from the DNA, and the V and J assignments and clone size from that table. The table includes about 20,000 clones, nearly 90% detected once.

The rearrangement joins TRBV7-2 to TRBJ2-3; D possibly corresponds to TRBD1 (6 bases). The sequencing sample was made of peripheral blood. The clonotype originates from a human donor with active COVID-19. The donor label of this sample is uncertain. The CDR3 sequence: CASSPIGGSADTQYF. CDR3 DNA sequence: TGTGCCAGCAGCCCCATAGGGGGTTCGGCAGATACGCAGTATTTT.